A single sample gave rise to the 32 T cell receptor beta chains below, sequenced in a study of T cells after posttransplantation cyclophosphamide. Produced via immunoSEQ multiplex PCR; TCRdb's table is partial and in-frame only. Recorded here are about 7,500 clones, none singletons. Busulfan-fludarabine conditioning, marrow transplant, and cyclophosphamide on days +3 and +4 were administered. Sequenced here: PBMCs, sampled 94 days after allogeneic stem cell transplant with posttransplant cyclophosphamide. The receptors shown here come from a female patient in her 60s who received an allogeneic stem cell transplant from an unrelated donor, was CMV-positive, and had acute GVHD only. T cells may partly derive from the graft donor.

In this sample, this clone turned up many times. The chain combines TRBV2 with TRBJ1-2; weak D call: TRBD1 (6 bases). The CDR3 contains 15 residues. Trimming left V 6 bases short and J 4 bases short, with 18 bases between. Germline loops: CDR1 SNHLY, CDR2 FYNNEI. The CDR3 region has the DNA TGTGCCAGCAGCCGGCGGGGGCAGGGGACCTATGGCTACACCTTC. Encoded protein: CASSRRGQGTYGYTF.

There are many counts of this clone. The V gene is TRBV6-1, the J gene TRBJ2-4; 10 nucleotides agree with TRBD2. This CDR3 has 16 residues. CDR1 is MNHNS and CDR2 is SASEGT in the germline V gene. J lost 5 bases, V lost 0 bases, and 4 bases had no gene match. CDR3 DNA: TGTGCCAGCAGTGAAGCGGCTAGCGGGGGTCAAAACATTCAGTACTTC. It is translated as CASSEAASGGQNIQYF.

There are many counts of this clone. This chain joins TRBV5-6 and TRBJ1-4, with 8 nucleotides matching TRBD1. Trimming cost V 1 base and J 5 bases; bases outside gene matches: 7. The germline CDR1 and CDR2 sequences are SGHDT and YYEEEE. The CDR3 extends over 16 amino acids. In nucleotides, the CDR3 is TGTGCCAGCAGCTTGCGGGGACAGGTTCGGAATGAAAAACTGTTTTTT. It is translated as CASSLRGQVRNEKLFF. The full variable domain, completed using reference TRBV5-6 and TRBJ1-4, is DAGVTQSPTHLIKTRGQQVTLRCSPKSGHDTVSWYQQALGQGPQFIFQYYEEEERQRGNFPDRFSGHQFPNYSSELNVNALLLGDSALYLCASSLRGQVRNEKLFFGSGTQLSVL.

V usage is TRBV5-1 and J usage is TRBJ2-7; possible D gene TRBD1, 5 bases. Trimming pared 0 bases from V and 3 bases from J, leaving 13 bases between. The CDR3 extends over 15 amino acids. Germline V CDR1 and CDR2: SGHRS, YFSETQ. The CDR3 coding sequence is TGCGCCAGCAGCTTGGGCTCAGGGCCCTTCTACGAGCAGTACTTC. This gives the protein CASSLGSGPFYEQYF.

A few counts support this clone. V usage is TRBV29-1 and J usage is TRBJ2-7, with D possibly TRBD2 on 7 matching bases. The V gene's germline CDR1 is SQVTM and CDR2 ANQGSEA. The CDR3 has 13 amino acids. Trimming took off 2 bases at V and 3 bases at J, with 11 bases between the two ends. CDR3 DNA: TGCAGCGTTGAATCGGGGGGCGGCTACGAGCAGTACTTC. Translated: CSVESGGGYEQYF.

This clone was observed at least ten times. CDR3 sequence: CASSTPGLGYGYTF. In DNA form, the CDR3 reads TGTGCCAGCAGTACACCTGGGCTGGGCTATGGCTACACCTTC. The rearrangement uses TRBV7-9 and TRBJ1-2; D uncertain. The CDR3 is 14 amino acids. The V and J ends lost 6 bases and 4 bases respectively, with 15 bases between them. Germline CDR1 SEHNR, CDR2 FQNEAQ (reference sequence). Supplemented by reference TRBV7-9 and TRBJ1-2, the full variable domain reads DTGVSQNPRHKITKRGQNVTFRCDPISEHNRLYWYRQTLGQGPEFLTYFQNEAQLEKSRLLSDRFSAERPKGSFSTLEIQRTEQGDSAMYLCASSTPGLGYGYTFGSGTRLTVV.

A few counts support this clone. This chain joins TRBV7-2 and TRBJ1-2; TRBD1 agrees at 7 bases. In germline, CDR1 is SGHTA, CDR2 FQGNSA. The CDR3 length is 13 residues. V dropped 9 bases and J dropped 5; count of bases not matched to a gene: 9. The CDR3 loop reads CASHRGEFYGYTF. The CDR3 nucleotides are TGTGCCAGTCACAGGGGAGAGTTTTATGGCTACACCTTC.

This clone was picked up many times. The chain has TRBV11-2 and TRBJ1-2, with D possibly being TRBD1 (6 bases). CDR3 length: 13 residues. Germline V gene sequence: CDR1 SGHAT, CDR2 FQNNGV. V lost 4 bases and J lost 4, with 10 bases in between. The CDR3 here is CASSSGQFYGYTF. As DNA, the CDR3 is TGTGCCAGCAGCTCCGGACAGTTCTATGGCTACACCTTC.

Ten or more counts support this clone. The gene calls are TRBV27 and TRBJ2-7; unclear D gene. Trimming took off 5 bases at V and 0 bases at J, with 8 bases between the two ends. The CDR3 runs 13 residues. Germline loops: CDR1 MNHEY, CDR2 SMNVEV (reference sequence). CDR3 in amino acids: CASSPSSSYEQYF. DNA for the CDR3: TGTGCCAGCAGTCCATCCAGCTCCTACGAGCAGTACTTC.

In this sample, this clone turned up a few times. CDR3 coding DNA: TGTGCCAGCAGTAGGACACCCCGGGAGACCCAGTACTTC. This encodes CASSRTPRETQYF. The chain carries TRBV6-6 and TRBJ2-5; the D gene is possibly TRBD1 (5 bases). Germline CDR1 MNHNY, CDR2 SVGAGI (reference sequence). V dropped 5 bases and J dropped 5 bases, with 12 bases sitting between them. This CDR3 has 13 amino acids.

In this sample, this clone turned up many times. The rearrangement uses TRBV12-3 or TRBV12-4 and TRBJ2-1, with D uncertain. V was trimmed by 7 bases and J by 0 bases, leaving 10 bases between them. This CDR3 is built from 14 residues. This chain's CDR3 is CASTLGSSYNEQFF. CDR3 bases: TGTGCCAGCACGTTGGGCAGCTCCTACAATGAGCAGTTCTTC.

This clone was seen ten or more times. The chain employs TRBV6-2 or TRBV6-3 and TRBJ1-5; TRBD1 matches at 10 bases. Germline trimming cut 2 bases from V and 5 bases from J; bases unmatched to any gene: 3. Germline V CDR1 and CDR2: MNHEY, SVGEGT. The length of the CDR3 is 15 residues. The CDR3 DNA sequence: TGTGCCAGCAGTTACCCGGGGACAGGGGATCAGCCCCAGCATTTT. This encodes CASSYPGTGDQPQHF.

This clone was detected many times. The chain employs TRBV15 and TRBJ2-7, with a weak D call TRBD1 (5 bases). This CDR3 contains 15 residues. In germline, CDR1 is LNHNV, CDR2 YYDKDF (reference sequence). Trimming shortened V by 4 bases and J by 3 bases, and 16 bases separated the two germline ends. DNA of the CDR3: TGTGCCACCAGCATAAAAGGGGCAGGGTACTACGAGCAGTACTTC. It translates to CATSIKGAGYYEQYF.

This clone was seen many times. This chain connects TRBV14 to TRBJ1-2; D call uncertain. Trimming shortened V by 3 bases and J by 2 bases, and 13 bases separated the two germline ends. This CDR3 spans 15 amino acids. Germline V gene lookup returns CDR1 SGHDN and CDR2 FVKESK. In DNA form, the CDR3 reads TGTGCCAGCAGCCACCTTCCCGGGTGGAACTATGGCTACACCTTC. Encoded protein: CASSHLPGWNYGYTF. Using reference TRBV14 and TRBJ1-2 for the parts outside the CDR3, the full variable domain is EAGVTQFPSHSVIEKGQTVTLRCDPISGHDNLYWYRRVMGKEIKFLLHFVKESKQDESGMPNNRFLAERTGGTYSTLKVQPAELEDSGVYFCASSHLPGWNYGYTFGSGTRLTVV.

This clone was seen a few times. The chain couples TRBV24-1 to TRBJ2-7, with 12 bases aligning to TRBD2. The CDR3 sequence is 15 residues long. J lost 3 bases, V lost 2 bases, and 1 base had no gene match. Germline V lookup: CDR1 KGHDR, CDR2 SFDVKD. The CDR3 bases are TGTGCCACCAGTGATTGGACTAGCGGGGTCTACGAGCAGTACTTC. This sequence encodes CATSDWTSGVYEQYF.

This clone appeared many times. The J gene is TRBJ2-7, the V gene TRBV6-5; 10 nucleotides agree with TRBD2. V trimming: 8 bases; J trimming: 3 bases; junction bases outside the gene matches: 10. Germline CDR1 is MNHEY and CDR2 is SVGAGI. CDR3 length: 15 residues. CDR3: CASGWASGSFYEQYF. The CDR3 nucleotides are TGTGCCAGCGGGTGGGCTAGCGGGAGTTTCTACGAGCAGTACTTC.

There are many counts of this clone. The V call is TRBV12-3 or TRBV12-4, the J call TRBJ2-7; 12 bases match TRBD2. There are 15 residues in the CDR3. The CDR3 region has the DNA TGTGCTAGCGGCCTAGCGGGAGGGACCCCCTACGAGCAGTACTTC. Translation: CASGLAGGTPYEQYF.

In this sample, this clone turned up many times. The V call is TRBV9, the J call TRBJ2-1; 7 bases are a match to TRBD2. The V gene's germline CDR1 is SGDLS and CDR2 YYNGEE. This CDR3 has 15 amino acids. V shed 10 bases and J 4 bases; nucleotides not matched to a gene: 14. The DNA for the CDR3 is TGTGCCCCAAGCCCACGCGGGAGAAGGTACAATGAGCAGTTCTTC. Amino acids: CAPSPRGRRYNEQFF.

The chain couples TRBV7-8 to TRBJ1-4; D may be TRBD1 (6 bases). CDR3 length: 16 amino acids. The V gene lost 0 bases and the J gene lost 2 bases, with 10 bases spanning the gap. CDR1 is SGHVS, CDR2 FQNEAQ, per germline. The CDR3: CASSLARGHTNEKLFF. The CDR3 nucleotides read TGTGCCAGCAGCTTAGCGCGGGGGCATACTAATGAAAAACTGTTTTTT. The entire variable domain, with the rest obtained from reference TRBV7-8 and TRBJ1-4, is as follows: GAGVSQSPRYKVAKRGQDVALRCDPISGHVSLFWYQQALGQGPEFLTYFQNEAQLDKSGLPSDRFFAERPEGSVSTLKIQRTQQEDSAVYLCASSLARGHTNEKLFFGSGTQLSVL.

This clone has a count of ten or more. The rearrangement links TRBV6-5 to TRBJ2-2; 7 bases fit TRBD1. CDR3 length equals 14 residues. CDR1 and CDR2 (germline): MNHEY, SVGAGI. V shed 11 bases, J shed 0 bases, and the junction held 6 bases outside the gene matches. The CDR3 DNA is TGTGCCGTTTGGGACAGACCGAACACCGGGGAGCTGTTTTTT. Encoded protein: CAVWDRPNTGELFF.

There are a few counts of this clone. This chain joins TRBV11-2 and TRBJ2-7; unclear D gene. CDR1 is SGHAT, CDR2 FQNNGV, per germline. The ends were cut back, 3 bases at V and 2 bases at J, with 8 bases in the middle. The CDR3 has 13 amino acids. The CDR3 nucleotides are TGTGCCAGCAGCTTCTCAGAGGCCTACGAGCAGTACTTC. It specifies CASSFSEAYEQYF.

This clone appeared many times. The chain is built from TRBV2 and TRBJ2-2; 7 bases are shared with TRBD1. CDR1 and CDR2 (germline): SNHLY, FYNNEI. The CDR3 extends over 14 amino acids. V lost 6 bases, J lost 4 bases, and 5 bases stayed unmatched. The CDR3 reads CASSRQGTTGELFF. The CDR3 DNA sequence: TGTGCCAGCAGCCGACAGGGAACCACCGGGGAGCTGTTTTTT. The whole variable domain, remainder taken from reference TRBV2 and TRBJ2-2, is EPEVTQTPSHQVTQMGQEVILRCVPISNHLYFYWYRQILGQKVEFLVSFYNNEISEKSEIFDDQFSVERPDGSNFTLKIRSTKLEDSAMYFCASSRQGTTGELFFGEGSRLTVL.

The sample holds a few counts of this clone. The rearrangement joins TRBV25-1 to TRBJ2-3, with 15 bases fitting TRBD2. V trimming: 6 bases; J trimming: 2 bases; junction bases outside the gene matches: 3. Germline V gives CDR1 MGHDK, CDR2 SYGVNS. There are 16 residues in the CDR3. CDR3 amino acids: CASSGTSGGLTDTQYF. The CDR3 DNA follows: TGTGCCAGCAGCGGGACTAGCGGGGGGCTCACAGATACGCAGTATTTT.

This clone was seen repeatedly, ten times or more. The J gene is TRBJ1-3, the V gene TRBV6-1; D is uncertain. With 5 bases removed from V and 2 bases from J, the gap between germline ends came to 10 bases. This CDR3 comprises 14 residues. Per the germline V gene, CDR1 is MNHNS and CDR2 is SASEGT. The CDR3 protein is CASSLQSTGNTIYF. In DNA form, the CDR3 reads TGTGCCAGCAGTCTCCAGAGTACTGGAAACACCATATATTTT.

At least ten counts were recorded for this clone. This chain links TRBV11-2 with TRBJ2-1; 14 bases map to TRBD2. Germline-derived CDR1 and CDR2 are SGHAT and FQNNGV. The CDR3 runs to 17 residues. J was trimmed by 1 base and V by 5 bases; bases with no gene match: 4. The CDR3 sequence: CASSLGTSGSSYNEQFF. CDR3 DNA sequence: TGTGCCAGCAGCCTTGGGACTAGCGGGAGTTCCTACAATGAGCAGTTCTTC. Full variable domain (rest looked up from reference TRBV11-2 and TRBJ2-1): EAGVAQSPRYKIIEKRQSVAFWCNPISGHATLYWYQQILGQGPKLLIQFQNNGVVDDSQLPKDRFSAERLKGVDSTLKIQPAKLEDSAVYLCASSLGTSGSSYNEQFFGPGTRLTVL.

There are many counts of this clone. The chain has TRBV4-1 and TRBJ1-2; D might be TRBD1 (5 bases). The V and J ends lost 0 bases and 7 bases respectively, with 24 bases between them. This CDR3 is built from 18 residues. In germline, CDR1 is MGHRA, CDR2 YSYEKL. CDR3 sequence reads: CASSQDRGRQEKRGGYTF. The CDR3 region has the DNA TGCGCCAGCAGCCAAGATCGGGGGAGACAAGAAAAACGGGGTGGCTACACCTTC.

This clone is classed as medium-sized (0.01 to 0.1%). The chain couples TRBV6-6 to TRBJ2-1; possibly TRBD2 for D (6 bases). V lost 6 bases, J lost 1 base, and 13 bases lay in between. The CDR3 loop spans 15 amino acids. Germline-derived CDR1 and CDR2 are MNHNY and SVGAGI (reference sequence). The CDR3 DNA reads as TGTGCCAGCAGGAGCGGGTTTGGGTCCTACAATGAGCAGTTCTTC. Its protein product is CASRSGFGSYNEQFF.

This clone has a count of ten or more. The chain recombines TRBV28 with TRBJ1-2; D is possibly TRBD1 (6 bases). Germline lookup yields CDR1 MDHEN and CDR2 SYDVKM. V was shortened by 6 bases and J by 7 bases, with 9 bases between the two germline ends. The CDR3 is made up of 11 amino acids. The CDR3 spells CASSRGGGYTF. CDR3 sequence (DNA): TGTGCCAGCAGCAGGGGTGGTGGCTACACCTTC.

This clone has at least ten counts. The rearrangement uses TRBV27 and TRBJ1-4; possibly TRBD1 for D (5 bases). V dropped 6 bases and J dropped 6 bases, with 11 bases sitting between them. Germline CDR1 MNHEY, CDR2 SMNVEV (reference sequence). There are 13 residues in the CDR3. DNA of the CDR3: TGTGCCAGCAGGGCAGGGTTGGATGAAAAACTGTTTTTT. Translating it yields CASRAGLDEKLFF.

In this sample, this clone turned up many times. The V and J genes are TRBV4-1 and TRBJ2-2; D is unresolved. The germline CDR1 and CDR2 sequences are MGHRA and YSYEKL. This CDR3 is built from 15 residues. The V gene lost 7 bases and the J gene lost 0 bases, with 12 bases spanning the gap. CDR3 residues: CASTKGDANTGELFF. The CDR3 bases are TGCGCCAGCACGAAGGGCGACGCGAACACCGGGGAGCTGTTTTTT.

This clone was seen at least ten times. The V call is TRBV9, the J call TRBJ2-1, with 9 bases aligning to TRBD2. The CDR3 extends over 15 amino acids. Looked up from germline, CDR1 is SGDLS and CDR2 is YYNGEE. The V gene end was trimmed by 0 bases and the J gene end by 7 bases; junction bases not matched to a gene: 5. Here the CDR3 DNA reads TGTGCCAGCAGCGTAGTGGCTAGCGGGACGAATGAGCAGTTCTTC. It yields the protein CASSVVASGTNEQFF.

The sample holds many counts of this clone. The chain combines TRBV14 with TRBJ2-2; 8 positions match TRBD2. Trimming removed 1 base from V and 3 bases from J; junction bases left unmatched: 7. The CDR3 runs to 17 residues. Germline V lookup: CDR1 SGHDN, CDR2 FVKESK. DNA of the CDR3: TGTGCCAGCAGCCAAGTTTGGGCGGGGGGCCACACCGGGGAGCTGTTTTTT. This sequence encodes CASSQVWAGGHTGELFF.